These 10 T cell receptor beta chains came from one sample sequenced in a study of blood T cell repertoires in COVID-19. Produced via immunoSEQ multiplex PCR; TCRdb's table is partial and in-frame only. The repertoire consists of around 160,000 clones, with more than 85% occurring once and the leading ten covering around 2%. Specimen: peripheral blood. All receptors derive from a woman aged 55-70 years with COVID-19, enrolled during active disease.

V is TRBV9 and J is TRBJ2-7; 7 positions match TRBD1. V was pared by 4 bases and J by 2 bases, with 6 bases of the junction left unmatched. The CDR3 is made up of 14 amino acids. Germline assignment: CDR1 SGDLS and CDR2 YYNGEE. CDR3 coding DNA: TGTGCCAGCAGCCCGAGACAGGGTGCCTACGAGCAGTACTTC. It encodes CASSPRQGAYEQYF. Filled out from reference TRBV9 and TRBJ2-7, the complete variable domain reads DSGVTQTPKHLITATGQRVTLRCSPRSGDLSVYWYQQSLDQGLQFLIQYYNGEERAKGNILERFSAQQFPDLHSELNLSSLELGDSALYFCASSPRQGAYEQYFGPGTRLTVT.

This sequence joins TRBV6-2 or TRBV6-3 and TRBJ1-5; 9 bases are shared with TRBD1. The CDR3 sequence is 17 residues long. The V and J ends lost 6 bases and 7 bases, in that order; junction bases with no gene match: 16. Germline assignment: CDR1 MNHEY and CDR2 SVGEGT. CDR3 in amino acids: CASSHPADRGQKQPQHF. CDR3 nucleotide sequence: TGTGCCAGCAGCCACCCCGCGGACAGGGGACAAAAACAGCCCCAGCATTTT.

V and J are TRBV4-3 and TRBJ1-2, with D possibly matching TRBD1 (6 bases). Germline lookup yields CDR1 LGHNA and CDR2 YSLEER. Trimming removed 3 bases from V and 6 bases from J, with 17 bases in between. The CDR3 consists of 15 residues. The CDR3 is CASSQGGFPGDGYTF. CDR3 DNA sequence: TGCGCCAGCAGCCAGGGCGGGTTCCCAGGGGATGGCTACACCTTC.

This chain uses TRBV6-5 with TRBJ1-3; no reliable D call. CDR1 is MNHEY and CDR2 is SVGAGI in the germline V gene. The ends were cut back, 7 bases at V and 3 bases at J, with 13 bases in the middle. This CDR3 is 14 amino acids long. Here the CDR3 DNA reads TGTGCCAGCATGGATCGATCGGGTGGAAACACCATATATTTT. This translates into CASMDRSGGNTIYF.

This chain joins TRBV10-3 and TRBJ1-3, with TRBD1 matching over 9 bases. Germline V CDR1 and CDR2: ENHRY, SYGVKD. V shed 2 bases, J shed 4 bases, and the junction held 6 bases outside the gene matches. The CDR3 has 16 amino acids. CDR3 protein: CAISEKTGGTGNTIYF. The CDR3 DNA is TGTGCCATCAGTGAGAAGACAGGGGGGACGGGAAACACCATATATTTT.

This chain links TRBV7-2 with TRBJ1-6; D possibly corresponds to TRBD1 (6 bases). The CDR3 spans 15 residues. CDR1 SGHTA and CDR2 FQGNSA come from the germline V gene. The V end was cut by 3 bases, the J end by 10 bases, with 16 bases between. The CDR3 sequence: CASSLAGRGRSPLHF. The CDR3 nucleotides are TGTGCCAGCAGCTTGGCTGGCAGGGGAAGATCACCCCTCCACTTT.

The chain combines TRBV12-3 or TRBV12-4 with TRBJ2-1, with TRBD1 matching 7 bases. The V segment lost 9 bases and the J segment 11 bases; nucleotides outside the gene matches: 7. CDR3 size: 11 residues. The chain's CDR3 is CASSEGGKQFF. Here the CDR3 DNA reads TGTGCCAGTTCCGAAGGGGGCAAGCAGTTCTTC.

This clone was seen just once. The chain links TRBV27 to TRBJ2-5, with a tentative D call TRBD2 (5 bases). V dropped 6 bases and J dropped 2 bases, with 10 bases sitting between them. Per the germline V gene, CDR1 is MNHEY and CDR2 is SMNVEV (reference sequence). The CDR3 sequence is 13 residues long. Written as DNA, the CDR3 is TGTGCCAGCAGCCTTATAGCGCAAGAGACCCAGTACTTC. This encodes CASSLIAQETQYF.

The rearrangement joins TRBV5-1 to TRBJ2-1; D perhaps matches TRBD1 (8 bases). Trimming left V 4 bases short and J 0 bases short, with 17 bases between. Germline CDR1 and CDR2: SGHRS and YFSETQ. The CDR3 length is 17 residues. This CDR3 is CASSPTGGGYSYNEQFF. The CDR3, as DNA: TGCGCCAGCAGCCCCACAGGGGGGGGTTACTCCTACAATGAGCAGTTCTTC.

The CDR3 bases are TGTGCCAGCTCACCATCGGGGACAGGGAACGAAAAACTGTTTTTT. The encoded protein is CASSPSGTGNEKLFF. This chain links TRBV18 with TRBJ1-4; 9 positions agree with TRBD1. In germline, CDR1 is KGHSH, CDR2 LQKENI. V shed 2 bases, J shed 8 bases, and the junction held 6 bases outside the gene matches. The CDR3 is 15 amino acids.